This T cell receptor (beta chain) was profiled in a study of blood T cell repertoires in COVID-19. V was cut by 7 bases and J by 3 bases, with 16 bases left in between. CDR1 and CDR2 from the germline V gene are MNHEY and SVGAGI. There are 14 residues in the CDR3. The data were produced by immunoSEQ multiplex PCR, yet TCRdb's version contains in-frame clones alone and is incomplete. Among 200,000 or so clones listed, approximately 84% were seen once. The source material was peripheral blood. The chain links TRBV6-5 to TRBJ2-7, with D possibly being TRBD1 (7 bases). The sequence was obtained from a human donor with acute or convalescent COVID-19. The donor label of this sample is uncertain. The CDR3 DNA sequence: TGTGCCAGCAAGCCAGCAGGGGGGAACTACGAGCAGTACTTC. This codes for CASKPAGGNYEQYF.